The 3 T cell receptor beta chains below all came from one sample that was sequenced in a study of spatial heterogeneity in lung cancer. Noted time point: blood at routine non-recurrence follow-up after resection. Unsorted whole RNA samples from tumor, nontumor lung or frozen PBMC were sequenced. TCRdb called the 5' RACE reads again in MiXCR, with one record for every CDR3 protein. The table records about 120,000 distinct CDR3 sequences, 9.5% to 15% of them present only once. The specimen comprised PBMCs, sampled at follow-up. Receptor source: a male donor with early-stage non-small cell lung cancer.

This clonotype was counted many times. This sequence joins TRBV9 and TRBJ2-1, with D maybe TRBD1 (6 bases). Looked up from germline, CDR1 is SGDLS and CDR2 is YYNGEE. The CDR3 length is 12 residues. V lost 4 bases, J lost 8 bases, and 10 bases lay in between. Here the CDR3 reads CASSRTVDEQFF. The CDR3 coding sequence is TGTGCCAGCAGCCGGACAGTCGATGAGCAGTTCTTC.

V usage is TRBV6-6 and J usage is TRBJ1-1; no clear D gene. The CDR3 extends over 12 amino acids. In germline, CDR1 is MNHNY, CDR2 SVGAGI (reference sequence). V dropped 6 bases and J dropped 4 bases, with 9 bases sitting between them. The CDR3 here is CASSNSATEAFF. For the CDR3, the DNA is TGTGCCAGCAGCAACAGTGCCACTGAAGCTTTCTTT.

The sample holds many counts of this clonotype. The CDR3 sequence: CASSLINGQPIGGQPQHF. The DNA for the CDR3 is TGTGCCAGCAGCCTAATAAACGGACAGCCTATAGGAGGTCAGCCCCAGCATTTT. V usage is TRBV3-1 and J usage is TRBJ1-5; D is perhaps TRBD1 (6 bases). CDR3 size: 18 residues. V dropped 4 bases and J dropped 6 bases, with 25 bases sitting between them. Germline CDR1 is LGHDT and CDR2 is YNNKEL (reference sequence). Full variable domain (remainder filled in from reference TRBV3-1 and TRBJ1-5): DTAVSQTPKYLVTQMGNDKSIKCEQNLGHDTMYWYKQDSKKFLKIMFSYNNKELIINETVPNRFSPKSPDKAHLNLHINSLELGDSAVYFCASSLINGQPIGGQPQHFGDGTRLSIL.